The TCR beta chain under discussion was sequenced for a study of blood T cell repertoires in COVID-19. Study-level information: COVID-19 samples, acute and convalescent, were from the United States, Italy and Spain. PBMCs, B-cell-depleted T cells, or T cells were the source of the cDNA or gDNA that made up the material.

By share, this clone ranks as large (0.1 to 1%). The CDR3 runs 15 residues. The germline V gene has CDR1 SNHLY and CDR2 FYNNEI. The V end was cut by 5 bases, the J end by 0 bases, with 11 bases between. Source study methods: It was from reference gene primer amplification that nucleated cell counts were estimated. The assay was immunoSEQ multiplex PCR, and TCRdb's table has in-frame clones only and misses some. The D gene and trimming were derived from the DNA, and the V and J assignments and clone size from that table. This sample yields approximately 21,000 clones, of which around 88% are seen a single time; roughly a sixth belongs to the top ten.

The sequenced sample was peripheral blood. The sequence came from a human donor with acute or convalescent COVID-19. The donor label of this sample is uncertain. The genes are TRBV2 and TRBJ1-3; tentative D call: TRBD1 (5 bases). The chain's CDR3 is CASSLGANSGNTIYF. CDR3 DNA sequence: TGTGCCAGCAGTCTAGGGGCTAACTCTGGAAACACCATATATTTT.